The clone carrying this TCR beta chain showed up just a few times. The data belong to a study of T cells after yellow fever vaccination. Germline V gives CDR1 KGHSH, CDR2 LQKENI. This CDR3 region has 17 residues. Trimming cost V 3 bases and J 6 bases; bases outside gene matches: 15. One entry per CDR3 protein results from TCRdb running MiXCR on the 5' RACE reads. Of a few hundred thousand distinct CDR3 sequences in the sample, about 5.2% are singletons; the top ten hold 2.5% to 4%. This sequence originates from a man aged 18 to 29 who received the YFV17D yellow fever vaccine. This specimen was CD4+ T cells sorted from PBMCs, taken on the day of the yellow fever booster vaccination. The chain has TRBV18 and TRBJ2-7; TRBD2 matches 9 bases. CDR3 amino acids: CASSPLVVSGGQVEQYV. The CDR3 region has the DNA TGTGCCAGCTCACCCCTGGTAGTCAGCGGGGGGCAGGTCGAGCAGTACGTC.